The 19 T cell receptor beta chains below come from one sample, sequenced in a study of T cells in Graves' hyperthyroidism and ophthalmopathy. RNA transcripts were the template for amplifying TCR beta CDR3 regions. The study used the HTBI primer set for a first-round RT-PCR of the TCR CDR3. TCRdb redid the calling of the multiplex PCR reads with MiXCR, one entry per CDR3 protein. The sample includes around 390,000 distinct CDR3 sequences, about 14% seen only once; the top ten take 15% to 20%. The sequencing sample was made of blood. The receptors stem from a woman in her thirties with Graves' ophthalmopathy.

The rearrangement uses TRBV4-2 and TRBJ2-1; no definite D call. Per germline, CDR1 LGHNA and CDR2 YNFKEQ. The CDR3 consists of 13 residues. V lost 4 bases to trimming and J lost 9 bases, with 13 bases between them. The CDR3 DNA sequence: TGTGCCAGCAGCCCAGACGACTCTTTTGAGCAGTTCTTC. This encodes CASSPDDSFEQFF.

The V call is TRBV29-1, the J call TRBJ2-3; a weak D match, TRBD2 (6 bases). Trimming shortened V by 4 bases and J by 0 bases, and 8 bases separated the two germline ends. The CDR3 covers 13 residues. Germline V lookup: CDR1 SQVTM, CDR2 ANQGSEA. In DNA form, the CDR3 reads TGCAGCGTTGTCGGGGGAAGCACAGATACGCAGTATTTT. Translating gives CSVVGGSTDTQYF.

This clonotype was recorded at least ten times. The chain is built from TRBV9 and TRBJ2-3; no definite D call. V was shortened by 0 bases and J by 3 bases, with 8 bases between the two germline ends. The CDR3 is 14 amino acids. The germline CDR1 and CDR2 sequences are SGDLS and YYNGEE. The CDR3 region is CASSVEDWTDTQYF. The CDR3 DNA follows: TGTGCCAGCAGCGTAGAAGACTGGACAGATACGCAGTATTTT.

This clonotype was detected many times. In DNA, the CDR3 is TGTGCCAGCAGCCCGCCTAGCGGGGTCTTCAATGAGCAGTTCTTC. It encodes CASSPPSGVFNEQFF. The chain links TRBV12-3 or TRBV12-4 to TRBJ2-1, with 9 nucleotides matching TRBD2. Trimming at V came to 6 bases and at J to 6 bases, leaving 9 bases not matched to a gene. The CDR3 length is 15 residues.

This chain connects TRBV20-1 to TRBJ2-2; D is possibly TRBD2 (5 bases). Per the germline V gene, CDR1 is DFQATT and CDR2 is SNEGSKA (reference sequence). V gave up 5 bases and J gave up 4 bases, with 17 bases separating them. The CDR3 covers 15 residues. DNA of the CDR3: TGCAGTGCTCCACACCGAGGGTGGAGCACCGGGGAGCTGTTTTTT. Its protein product is CSAPHRGWSTGELFF.

With regard to this clonotype: It may be a read error: a sequence one base away is much more abundant. This rearrangement joins TRBV10-3 to TRBJ1-1; tentatively, D is TRBD1 (5 bases). CDR1 and CDR2 (germline): ENHRY, SYGVKD. The CDR3 length is 13 residues. CDR3 nucleotides: TGTGCCACCTCGGTCGCAGGGAACACTGCAGCTTTCTTT. This translates into CATSVAGNTAAFF.

This chain joins TRBV19 and TRBJ2-1; a possible D gene is TRBD2 (6 bases). Germline V CDR1 and CDR2: LNHDA, SQIVND (reference sequence). The CDR3 consists of 17 residues. Trimming took 4 bases from V and 0 from J, leaving 16 bases between them. The CDR3 DNA is TGTGCCAGTAGTAAACGACTAGGGATCGGCTCCTACAATGAGCAGTTCTTC. Its translation is CASSKRLGIGSYNEQFF.

This clonotype was seen repeatedly, ten times or more. This chain uses TRBV2 with TRBJ1-4; D call uncertain. Germline CDR1 reads SNHLY; CDR2 reads FYNNEI. The CDR3 has 13 amino acids. The V end was cut by 6 bases, the J end by 6 bases, with 11 bases between. This CDR3 is CASSVKYYEKLFF. Written as DNA, the CDR3 is TGTGCCAGCAGCGTTAAATACTATGAAAAACTGTTTTTT.

This clonotype was counted many times. The chain couples TRBV20-1 to TRBJ1-1; D is ambiguous. The CDR3 has 14 residues. Germline lookup yields CDR1 DFQATT and CDR2 SNEGSKA (reference sequence). V lost 0 bases to trimming and J lost 11 bases, with 19 bases between them. The CDR3 DNA sequence: TGCAGTGCTAGAGATGGCCGTGTGGGCTTTCGGGCTTTCTTT. Protein product: CSARDGRVGFRAFF.

This clonotype has ten or more counts. The CDR3 coding sequence is TGTGCCAGCAGCAAAGTCGGGCCTAACACTGAAGCTTTCTTT. It is translated as CASSKVGPNTEAFF. The chain employs TRBV11-2 and TRBJ1-1; D is unresolved. CDR3 length equals 14 residues. V shed 5 bases and J shed 2 bases, with 12 bases lying between them. Germline V gene lookup returns CDR1 SGHAT and CDR2 FQNNGV.

The table lists this clonotype with many counts. The chain links TRBV6-1 to TRBJ1-2; D remains ambiguous. Germline CDR1 is MNHNS and CDR2 is SASEGT. This CDR3 spans 17 amino acids. V lost 6 bases and J lost 7, with 27 bases in between. As DNA, the CDR3 is TGTGCCAGCAGCACCCGAGCCTCTGGGGTGGCCCAAGGTGGCTACACCTTC. It yields the protein CASSTRASGVAQGGYTF.

The chain employs TRBV6-1 and TRBJ1-1; D remains ambiguous. The germline CDR1 and CDR2 sequences are MNHNS and SASEGT. Trimming shortened V by 2 bases and J by 3 bases, and 16 bases separated the two germline ends. The CDR3 sequence is 16 residues long. As DNA, the CDR3 is TGTGCCAGCAGTGAATATAGGATCTGGGGTGACACTGAAGCTTTCTTT. Protein product: CASSEYRIWGDTEAFF.

This clonotype showed up just a few times. J is TRBJ2-2 and V is TRBV29-1; D might be TRBD1 (5 bases). The germline CDR1 and CDR2 sequences are SQVTM and ANQGSEA. V lost 2 bases to trimming and J lost 4 bases, with 8 bases between them. The CDR3 is 13 amino acids. DNA for the CDR3: TGCAGCGTTGAATCGACAGTCACCGGGGAGCTGTTTTTT. Its translation: CSVESTVTGELFF.

In its sample, this clonotype was seen many times. The gene calls are TRBV7-2 and TRBJ2-7; D gene uncertain. V was cut by 5 bases and J by 3 bases, with 8 bases left in between. CDR3 size: 12 residues. From germline, CDR1 is SGHTA and CDR2 FQGNSA. CDR3 coding DNA: TGTGCCAGCAGCGCAACTGACTACGAGCAGTACTTC. Its translation is CASSATDYEQYF.

This clonotype has just a few counts. The CDR3, as DNA: TGTGCCAGCAGTTTTCCGGGGCGAGGCGAGCAGTACTTC. As protein: CASSFPGRGEQYF. V gene TRBV27 combines with J gene TRBJ2-7; D tentatively reads TRBD1 or TRBD2 (5 bases each). This CDR3 spans 13 amino acids. V lost 3 bases and J lost 6, with 12 bases in between. From germline, CDR1 is MNHEY and CDR2 SMNVEV (reference sequence).

This clonotype was seen ten or more times. The rearrangement uses TRBV20-1 and TRBJ1-1, with unresolved D. The CDR3 sequence is 15 residues long. Germline CDR1 is DFQATT and CDR2 is SNEGSKA (reference sequence). V lost 0 bases and J lost 3, with 14 bases in between. CDR3 nucleotides: TGCAGTGCTAGAGATCTTGTGGAGTGGTACACTGAAGCTTTCTTT. Protein: CSARDLVEWYTEAFF.

As to this clonotype: One base away lies a much larger clone, so this may be a sequencing read error. The chain couples TRBV28 to TRBJ2-5, with 7 positions matching TRBD1. The V gene's germline CDR1 is MDHEN and CDR2 SYDVKM. The CDR3 has 13 amino acids. The CDR3 here is CTSSTGDRETQYF. CDR3 sequence (DNA): TGTACCAGCAGTACAGGGGATCGAGAGACCCAGTACTTC.

This clonotype was recorded only once. The chain employs TRBV2 and TRBJ2-1; 9 nucleotides match TRBD2. The trim removed 6 bases at V and 0 bases at J, leaving 9 bases unmatched. Germline CDR1 reads SNHLY; CDR2 reads FYNNEI. The CDR3 sequence is 17 residues long. The CDR3 loop reads CASSNSAGGPSYNEQFF. Written as DNA, the CDR3 is TGTGCCAGCAGCAACTCAGCGGGAGGCCCCTCCTACAATGAGCAGTTCTTC.

This clonotype was counted at least ten times. The V and J genes are TRBV18 and TRBJ1-4; possibly TRBD1 for D (6 bases). V lost 3 bases and J lost 8, with 10 bases in between. Germline loops: CDR1 KGHSH, CDR2 LQKENI. The CDR3 has 13 amino acids. CDR3 DNA sequence: TGTGCCAGCTCACCGTTAGGGGGGGAAAAACTGTTTTTT. This gives the protein CASSPLGGEKLFF.